The 22 T cell receptor beta chains below all came from one sample that was sequenced in a study of human T cells and chemical hapten exposure. A single record per CDR3 protein comes from TCRdb applying MiXCR to the RACE reads. Of 350,000 or so distinct CDR3 sequences listed, roughly 6.9% are singletons. Time point of the sample: patch test 1, 2 weeks after DPC sensitization. Stated treatment: therapeutic diphenylcyclopropenone sensitization with weekly scalp DPC. Source: whole blood, taken in connection with sensitization to the hapten diphenylcyclopropenone (DPC). These receptors all stem from a woman aged 18-35 years with alopecia areata. Some clones in this sample may be carry-over from other donors' samples.

This clonotype was seen at least ten times. The rearrangement uses TRBV5-5 and TRBJ2-3; tentative D call: TRBD1 (6 bases). The germline gives CDR1 SGHKS, CDR2 YYEKEE (reference sequence). This CDR3 is built from 14 residues. V gave up 3 bases and J gave up 6 bases, with 14 bases separating them. The CDR3 reads CASSYFQGPDTQYF. CDR3 DNA: TGTGCCAGCAGCTACTTCCAGGGGCCGGATACGCAGTATTTT.

This clonotype has just a few counts. The chain is built from TRBV9 and TRBJ2-3, with 8 bases fitting TRBD2. The germline V gene encodes CDR1 SGDLS and CDR2 YYNGEE. This CDR3 is 17 amino acids long. The trim removed 3 bases at V and 1 base at J, leaving 10 bases unmatched. CDR3 in DNA: TGTGCCAGCAGCGCCGGTCATCAAGCGGGGGGCACAGATACGCAGTATTTT. It codes for CASSAGHQAGGTDTQYF.

This clonotype was picked up a small number of times. The chain has TRBV7-2 and TRBJ1-5; the D gene is possibly TRBD1 (6 bases). With 1 base removed from V and 7 bases from J, the gap between germline ends came to 17 bases. Germline CDR1 is SGHTA and CDR2 is FQGNSA. The CDR3 length is 16 residues. CDR3 coding DNA: TGTGCCAGCAGCTTAGGGTCCCCCGACAGGAACCAGCCCCAGCATTTT. Protein product: CASSLGSPDRNQPQHF. The full variable domain, in which reference TRBV7-2 and TRBJ1-5 provide the parts outside the CDR3, is GAGVSQSPSNKVTEKGKDVELRCDPISGHTALYWYRQSLGQGLEFLIYFQGNSAPDKSGLPSDRFSAERTGGSVSTLTIQRTQQEDSAVYLCASSLGSPDRNQPQHFGDGTRLSIL.

This clonotype was recorded only once. The junction differs from germline at one of its ends, possibly a read error. This rearrangement joins TRBV2 to TRBJ2-3, with D possibly being TRBD2 (6 bases). The CDR3 has 13 residues. Germline loops: CDR1 SNHLY, CDR2 FYNNEI. The CDR3 DNA follows: TGTGCCAGCACCCTGGACTACACAGATACGCAGAATTTT. Translating it yields CASTLDYTDTQNF.

The table lists this clonotype with many counts. The CDR3 DNA reads TGCGCCAGCATACAGGGGGCTGAAGCTTTCTTT. This translates into CASIQGAEAFF. V gene TRBV5-1 combines with J gene TRBJ1-1, with 8 bases fitting TRBD1. CDR3 length: 11 amino acids. V shed 6 bases and J 6 bases; nucleotides not matched to a gene: 1. CDR1 SGHRS and CDR2 YFSETQ come from the germline V gene.

A few counts support this clonotype. V usage is TRBV7-2 and J usage is TRBJ2-5; 13 bases are shared with TRBD2. Trimming took 1 base from V and 6 from J; bases not matched to a gene: 2. Germline-derived CDR1 and CDR2 are SGHTA and FQGNSA. The length of the CDR3 is 15 residues. This chain's CDR3 is CASSLGLAGGKTQYF. The CDR3 DNA follows: TGTGCCAGCAGCTTAGGACTAGCGGGGGGAAAGACCCAGTACTTC.

The J gene is TRBJ1-1, the V gene TRBV6-5; a possible D gene is TRBD1 (5 bases). The CDR3 contains 13 residues. Trimming removed 0 bases at V and 10 bases at J, with 12 bases between. From germline, CDR1 is MNHEY and CDR2 SVGAGI. The CDR3, as DNA: TGTGCCAGCAGTTACTCGATCGGGGGAGTAGCTTTCTTT. Its protein is CASSYSIGGVAFF.

This clonotype was detected only a few times. V and J are TRBV7-2 and TRBJ1-5; no reliable D call. The V end lost 3 bases, the J end lost 4 bases, and 10 bases lay between the germline ends. Germline CDR1 is SGHTA and CDR2 is FQGNSA. This CDR3 region has 14 residues. Written as DNA, the CDR3 is TGTGCCAGCAGCTTTTTAACGAGTAATCAGCCCCAGCATTTT. This translates into CASSFLTSNQPQHF.

Ten or more counts support this clonotype. CDR3 nucleotide sequence: TGTGCCAGCAGTGCCCGGGACATGACCTACGAGCAGTACTTC. Translated, it gives CASSARDMTYEQYF. This chain connects TRBV2 to TRBJ2-7; a possible D gene is TRBD1 (6 bases). V lost 4 bases and J 2 bases, leaving 12 bases between the germline ends. Per germline, CDR1 SNHLY and CDR2 FYNNEI. This CDR3 is built from 14 residues.

The rearrangement uses TRBV5-6 and TRBJ1-2; TRBD1 might be the D (6 bases). CDR3 size: 15 residues. CDR1 and CDR2 from the germline V gene are SGHDT and YYEEEE. The ends were cut back, 4 bases at V and 4 bases at J, with 17 bases in the middle. The CDR3 loop is CASSPTDRSFYGYTF. The CDR3 region has the DNA TGTGCCAGCAGCCCGACGGACAGATCTTTCTATGGCTACACCTTC.

This clonotype was recorded a few times. The V gene is TRBV20-1, the J gene TRBJ1-1; tentatively, D is TRBD1 (5 bases). Germline values: CDR1 DFQATT, CDR2 SNEGSKA (reference sequence). CDR3 length: 14 amino acids. Trimming cost V 6 bases and J 10 bases, with 24 bases left between them. The CDR3 loop is CSARSGTSLRGAFF. In DNA, the CDR3 is TGCAGTGCCCGTTCCGGGACTTCCCTAAGGGGAGCTTTCTTT.

In this sample, this clonotype turned up many times. The CDR3 coding sequence is TGCGCCAGCAGCCAAGATACAGGCGCTAGCGGGGGCCGTAGCACAGATACGCAGTATTTT. As protein: CASSQDTGASGGRSTDTQYF. V and J are TRBV4-3 and TRBJ2-3, with 10 bases identical to TRBD2. The V and J ends lost 0 bases and 0 bases, in that order; junction bases with no gene match: 12. Germline lookup yields CDR1 LGHNA and CDR2 YSLEER. The length of the CDR3 is 20 residues.

This clonotype has more than one count but fewer than ten. The chain joins TRBV7-9 to TRBJ1-6; D uncertain. The CDR3 length is 16 residues. Trimming stripped 3 bases from V and 10 bases from J, with 19 bases between. Germline V CDR1 and CDR2: SEHNR, FQNEAQ (reference sequence). This CDR3 reads CASSLIWAGGESPLHF. The DNA of the CDR3 is TGTGCCAGCAGCTTGATATGGGCCGGCGGGGAATCACCCCTCCACTTT.

This clonotype has a handful of counts. This rearrangement joins TRBV29-1 to TRBJ1-2, with TRBD1 identical over 7 bases. V dropped 7 bases and J dropped 4; count of bases not matched to a gene: 3. The CDR3 sequence is 11 residues long. Germline V lookup: CDR1 SQVTM, CDR2 ANQGSEA. DNA for the CDR3: TGCAGCGCGGGACAGCTCTATGGCTACACCTTC. This codes for CSAGQLYGYTF.

This clonotype was picked up many times. The CDR3 reads CASSQDRSEADTQYF. The CDR3 DNA follows: TGCGCCAGCAGCCAAGATCGGTCAGAGGCAGATACGCAGTATTTT. The V and J genes are TRBV4-1 and TRBJ2-3; D uncertain. The CDR3 consists of 15 residues. The V end lost 0 bases, the J end lost 4 bases, and 11 bases lay between the germline ends. Germline assignment: CDR1 MGHRA and CDR2 YSYEKL.

This clonotype turned up a few times. The rearrangement uses TRBV2 and TRBJ1-2, with D perhaps matching TRBD1 (6 bases). This CDR3 has 12 amino acids. CDR1 SNHLY and CDR2 FYNNEI come from the germline V gene. Trimming stripped 8 bases from V and 7 bases from J, with 14 bases between. CDR3 DNA sequence: TGTGCCAGCTTCGGGGGCGCAAGTGGCTACACCTTC. Its translation is CASFGGASGYTF.

This clonotype was seen a handful of times. This chain uses TRBV12-3 or TRBV12-4 with TRBJ1-5, with D hard to call. Trimming cost V 6 bases and J 0 bases, with 6 bases left between them. The CDR3 totals 13 residues. CDR3 loop: CASRGNSNQPQHF. The DNA of the CDR3 is TGTGCCAGCAGGGGGAATAGCAATCAGCCCCAGCATTTT.

J is TRBJ2-4 and V is TRBV5-1; the D is unclear. The germline CDR1 and CDR2 sequences are SGHRS and YFSETQ. V lost 0 bases and J lost 4, with 5 bases in between. The CDR3 covers 13 residues. CDR3 loop: CASSLDRKNIQYF. DNA for the CDR3: TGCGCCAGCAGCTTGGACAGAAAAAACATTCAGTACTTC.

This clonotype was observed a few times. The chain links TRBV6-1 to TRBJ2-1; 9 positions agree with TRBD1. Germline-derived CDR1 and CDR2 are MNHNS and SASEGT. V trimming: 9 bases; J trimming: 10 bases; junction bases outside the gene matches: 13. CDR3 size: 14 residues. This CDR3 reads CASLPGQGSVEQFF. The CDR3 region has the DNA TGTGCCAGTCTCCCGGGACAGGGCTCGGTCGAGCAGTTCTTC.

This clonotype was observed a handful of times. This sequence joins TRBV10-3 and TRBJ1-3, with D uncertain. There are 16 residues in the CDR3. The germline V and J ends were trimmed by 3 bases and 2 bases, with 14 bases remaining between them. The germline CDR1 and CDR2 sequences are ENHRY and SYGVKD. CDR3 sequence reads: CAISDIVGSTGNTIYF. CDR3 DNA: TGTGCCATCAGTGACATCGTGGGGTCTACTGGAAACACCATATATTTT.

This clonotype was observed a handful of times. The chain is built from TRBV7-2 and TRBJ2-5, with no clear D. V was clipped by 6 bases and J by 4 bases, with 15 bases between them. Germline V gene sequence: CDR1 SGHTA, CDR2 FQGNSA. CDR3 length: 14 amino acids. This chain's CDR3 is CASSLTLSTETQYF. In DNA, the CDR3 is TGTGCCAGCAGTCTTACTTTAAGCACAGAGACCCAGTACTTC.

The sample holds many counts of this clonotype. This chain links TRBV25-1 with TRBJ2-3; perhaps TRBD2 as D (6 bases). The germline CDR1 and CDR2 sequences are MGHDK and SYGVNS. The CDR3 consists of 16 residues. V shed 1 base and J shed 5 bases, with 16 bases lying between them. CDR3 DNA sequence: TGTGCCAGCAGTGAATTAGGGGACGGCGGGGAAGATACGCAGTATTTT. It encodes CASSELGDGGEDTQYF.